This entry lists 3 T cell receptor beta chains sequenced from one sample in a study of T cell responses to AZD1222 COVID-19 vaccine. The protocol was immunoSEQ multiplex PCR, while the TCRdb copy is restricted to in-frame clones and leaves out a portion. The sample holds about 110,000 clones, 70% to 90% seen once. Sequenced here: peripheral blood, sampled 28 days after the second AZD1222 dose. The receptors come from an adult who received the AZD1222 COVID-19 vaccine.

The chain uses TRBV21-1 and TRBJ2-1; the table's D gene call, TRBD2, was not cross checked with the DNA. TRBV21-1 is marked as a pseudogene. The CDR3 has 14 residues. The CDR3 nucleotides read TGTGCCAGCAGCAAGGGCGGGAGATACAATGAGCAGTTCTTC. It specifies CASSKGGRYNEQFF.

The rearrangement links TRBV7-2 to TRBJ1-4, with D uncertain. Trimming cost V 0 bases and J 5 bases, with 7 bases left between them. Germline loops: CDR1 SGHTA, CDR2 FQGNSA. The CDR3 length is 14 residues. This chain's CDR3 is CASSLATQNEKLFF. CDR3 nucleotide sequence: TGTGCCAGCAGCTTAGCGACCCAGAATGAAAAACTGTTTTTT.

The CDR3 DNA reads as TGTGCCAGCAGCTTGTTGGACAGGGGTACTGAAGCTTTCTTT. Its translation is CASSLLDRGTEAFF. This chain joins TRBV5-5 and TRBJ1-1, with 9 bases lining up with TRBD1. V shed 1 base and J 5 bases; nucleotides not matched to a gene: 3. The CDR3 runs 14 residues. Germline values: CDR1 SGHKS, CDR2 YYEKEE (reference sequence).